What follows are 14 T cell receptor beta chains derived from one specimen sequenced in a study of CD8 T cells in ankylosing spondylitis. TCRdb re-analysed the 5' RACE reads in MiXCR, keeping a single row per CDR3 protein. The table records about 35,000 distinct CDR3 sequences, 2.5% to 3.5% of them present only once. The material sequenced was blood, either unsorted or a sorted T cell fraction (not recorded which). These receptors came from a male donor with ankylosing spondylitis or in good health (not recorded which).

This clonotype was counted ten times or more. The chain is built from TRBV9 and TRBJ1-1; D call uncertain. V was clipped by 3 bases and J by 2 bases, with 8 bases between them. Germline CDR1 and CDR2: SGDLS and YYNGEE. The CDR3 loop spans 13 amino acids. The CDR3 is CASSAQANTEAFF. CDR3 bases: TGTGCCAGCAGCGCTCAGGCCAACACTGAAGCTTTCTTT.

This clonotype was observed many times. CDR3 DNA: TGTGCCAGCAGCCCGTCCGGGACTAGCATCGGGGAGCTGTTTTTT. Protein: CASSPSGTSIGELFF. The chain carries TRBV9 and TRBJ2-2, with TRBD2 identical over 9 bases. Germline V CDR1 and CDR2: SGDLS, YYNGEE. This CDR3 is built from 15 residues. J was trimmed by 7 bases and V by 4 bases; bases with no gene match: 8.

This clonotype came up many times. V and J are TRBV9 and TRBJ2-3, with TRBD2 matching 8 bases. Germline V lookup: CDR1 SGDLS, CDR2 YYNGEE. The CDR3 runs 16 residues. V was clipped by 0 bases and J by 14 bases; unmatched bases: 17. CDR3 residues: CASSVARGVAGPQMYF. The DNA of the CDR3 is TGTGCCAGCAGCGTAGCCCGAGGGGTAGCGGGGCCACAAATGTATTTT.

The sample holds many counts of this clonotype. The chain couples TRBV9 to TRBJ2-1, with D possibly TRBD2 on 6 matching bases. CDR3 length: 15 amino acids. V shed 3 bases and J shed 3 bases, with 13 bases lying between them. Germline V lookup: CDR1 SGDLS, CDR2 YYNGEE. The CDR3 region has the DNA TGTGCCAGCAGCGCCCCGGGACTCTACTACAATGAGCAGTTCTTC. This encodes CASSAPGLYYNEQFF.

This clonotype was recorded many times. The chain has TRBV9 and TRBJ2-2; TRBD2 might be the D (6 bases). CDR1 is SGDLS, CDR2 YYNGEE, per germline. V was pared by 4 bases and J by 2 bases, with 21 bases between. CDR3 length: 18 residues. DNA of the CDR3: TGTGCCAGCAGCCCTAGGGGTCAGGGACTTCTAAACACCGGGGAGCTGTTTTTT. Encoded protein: CASSPRGQGLLNTGELFF.

This clonotype was recorded many times. The genes are TRBV9 and TRBJ1-1; D uncertain. The V end was cut by 0 bases, the J end by 2 bases, with 8 bases between. This CDR3 is built from 14 residues. CDR1 and CDR2 from the germline V gene are SGDLS and YYNGEE. CDR3 amino acids: CASSVASTNTEAFF. The CDR3 region has the DNA TGTGCCAGCAGCGTAGCCTCCACAAACACTGAAGCTTTCTTT. The full variable domain, in which reference TRBV9 and TRBJ1-1 provide the parts outside the CDR3, is DSGVTQTPKHLITATGQRVTLRCSPRSGDLSVYWYQQSLDQGLQFLIQYYNGEERAKGNILERFSAQQFPDLHSELNLSSLELGDSALYFCASSVASTNTEAFFGQGTRLTVV.

This clonotype was seen many times. This chain connects TRBV9 to TRBJ2-3; D is unclear. Germline lookup yields CDR1 SGDLS and CDR2 YYNGEE. V shed 4 bases and J shed 0 bases, with 3 bases lying between them. CDR3 size: 12 residues. CDR3 sequence: CASSFSTDTQYF. The DNA for the CDR3 is TGTGCCAGCAGCTTCAGCACAGATACGCAGTATTTT.

This clonotype was detected ten times or more. The V gene is TRBV9, the J gene TRBJ2-3; 10 nucleotides match TRBD2. CDR3 length equals 16 residues. Germline V gene lookup returns CDR1 SGDLS and CDR2 YYNGEE. J gave up 5 bases and V 0 bases, and 6 bases lay outside the gene matches. The CDR3 sequence: CASSVGSGGPLDTQYF. The DNA for the CDR3 is TGTGCCAGCAGCGTAGGTAGCGGGGGGCCATTAGATACGCAGTATTTT.

This clonotype was found many times. The chain recombines TRBV9 with TRBJ2-3, with 11 nucleotides matching TRBD2. The CDR3 has 15 residues. Germline V gives CDR1 SGDLS, CDR2 YYNGEE. J lost 5 bases, V lost 3 bases, and 5 bases had no gene match. CDR3: CASSASGGRGDTQYF. The CDR3 DNA sequence: TGTGCCAGCAGCGCTAGCGGGGGGCGGGGAGATACGCAGTATTTT.

The table lists this clonotype with many counts. V gene TRBV9 combines with J gene TRBJ2-3; D is uncertain. The germline V gene has CDR1 SGDLS and CDR2 YYNGEE. Trimming removed 4 bases at V and 2 bases at J, with 5 bases between. The CDR3 contains 12 residues. CDR3 protein: CASSSYTDTQYF. CDR3 DNA sequence: TGTGCCAGCAGCTCCTACACAGATACGCAGTATTTT.

This clonotype was observed at least ten times. This chain links TRBV9 with TRBJ2-5, with 8 bases that match TRBD2. From germline, CDR1 is SGDLS and CDR2 YYNGEE. The CDR3 covers 16 residues. After removal of 4 bases from V and 1 base from J, the junction contained 9 bases not matched to a gene. Written as DNA, the CDR3 is TGTGCCAGCAGCCTAGGTGGCGGGGGGCTCCAAGAGACCCAGTACTTC. It yields the protein CASSLGGGGLQETQYF.

This clonotype was seen repeatedly, ten times or more. The J gene is TRBJ1-1, the V gene TRBV9; the D is unclear. Germline CDR1 SGDLS, CDR2 YYNGEE. The CDR3 has 14 amino acids. With 0 bases removed from V and 3 bases from J, the gap between germline ends came to 9 bases. CDR3 sequence: CASSVDERDTEAFF. In DNA, the CDR3 is TGTGCCAGCAGCGTAGATGAGAGGGACACTGAAGCTTTCTTT.

This clonotype was detected ten times or more. V usage is TRBV9 and J usage is TRBJ2-1, with TRBD1 as a possible D gene (6 bases). With 1 base removed from V and 9 bases from J, the gap between germline ends came to 20 bases. CDR3 length: 16 residues. Germline CDR1 and CDR2: SGDLS and YYNGEE. The CDR3 region has the DNA TGTGCCAGCAGCGTACAGACAGGACCCGTCTTGGGTGAGCAGTTCTTC. Its translation is CASSVQTGPVLGEQFF.

There are a few counts of this clonotype. This chain uses TRBV9 with TRBJ2-5, with D unresolved. Trimming pared 7 bases from V and 5 bases from J, leaving 21 bases between. The CDR3 is 15 residues long. Germline V gene sequence: CDR1 SGDLS, CDR2 YYNGEE. The CDR3 is CASSRASSGPETQYF. The CDR3 nucleotides are TGTGCCAGCTCCCGTGCAAGCAGTGGGCCCGAGACCCAGTACTTC. Full variable domain (rest looked up from reference TRBV9 and TRBJ2-5): DSGVTQTPKHLITATGQRVTLRCSPRSGDLSVYWYQQSLDQGLQFLIQYYNGEERAKGNILERFSAQQFPDLHSELNLSSLELGDSALYFCASSRASSGPETQYFGPGTRLLVL.